These T cell receptor beta chains were read from a single sample in a study of cytomegalovirus exposure and HLA in healthy donors. Clones were read by immunoSEQ multiplex PCR, and TCRdb kept only the in-frame ones, dropping some. This table holds fewer than 250,000 clones, approximately 82% found once. The sample comprised PBMCs. All receptors derive from a woman between 50 and 59 years old in good health and CMV-seropositive. Each CDR3 is given without its conserved first and last residue. The D gene is left open where the match is weak. Size is omitted from some rows. Given values are once, few, many or a class for expanded clones.

j_gene	abundance	d_gene	v_gene	CDR3aa
TRBJ2-2	.	.	TRBV18	ASSPLTLTTGELF
TRBJ1-3	.	TRBD1	TRBV19	ASSVMTGTGNTIY
TRBJ2-5	.	TRBD1	TRBV6-6	ASSRDRGEETQY
TRBJ2-7	once	TRBD1	TRBV6-5	ASSSDRGPYEQY
TRBJ1-3	.	.	TRBV2	ASNLEGQRVSGNTIY
TRBJ2-7	.	TRBD2	TRBV29-1	SVERRGASGGTLNYYEQY
TRBJ1-5	.	TRBD1	TRBV4-3	ASSPDRGLGQPQH
TRBJ2-7	.	.	TRBV10-1	ASSESGSYEQY
TRBJ1-1	.	.	TRBV28	ASSLRVAAF
TRBJ2-7	.	TRBD2	TRBV19	ASSSALGLAGAHYEQY
TRBJ1-2	.	TRBD1	TRBV2	ASSGTVYGYT
TRBJ2-5	.	.	TRBV7-2	ASSRRKETQY
TRBJ2-1	.	.	TRBV6-5	ATNGPRYNEQF
TRBJ2-4	.	.	TRBV10-1	ARQPPRTWNIQY
TRBJ2-7	once	.	TRBV29-1	SGCVGTGEQY
TRBJ1-4	.	TRBD1	TRBV4-1	ASSRGQGPTNEKLF
TRBJ2-2	once	TRBD2	TRBV5-1	ASSLAAGPGELF
TRBJ1-2	.	.	TRBV28	ASSSGSYGYT
TRBJ2-5	.	.	TRBV30	AWSTGGAFQETQY
TRBJ2-3	few	TRBD2	TRBV4-1	ASSPLAGGTQY
TRBJ2-6	.	TRBD1	TRBV7-2	ASIADRGTNVLT
TRBJ1-1	.	.	TRBV19	ASKGEGRWTEAF
TRBJ2-3	.	TRBD2	TRBV18	ASSSTSGGTDTQY
TRBJ1-1	.	TRBD1	TRBV6-5	ASSSKGQGEAF
TRBJ2-5	.	.	TRBV29-1	SVDRALGETQY
TRBJ1-6	few	TRBD1	TRBV5-1	ASSLFGQATQGDYNSPLH
TRBJ1-2	.	.	TRBV18	ASSLDSPYGYT
TRBJ1-2	.	TRBD1	TRBV5-1	ASSPGQGVNYGYT
TRBJ1-5	once	.	TRBV18	ASSPTRTDYSNQPQH
TRBJ1-5	.	.	TRBV18	ASSRRPAPGDQPQH
TRBJ2-5	once	TRBD2	TRBV5-4	ASSTAGVTETQY
TRBJ2-3	.	TRBD1	TRBV29-1	SGEGTDTDTQY
TRBJ1-2	.	TRBD1	TRBV6-1	ASKQQGRGYT
TRBJ2-3	.	.	TRBV10-3	AISDSGTSTDTQY
TRBJ2-3	.	TRBD1	TRBV28	ASSFGSKAGGIRYLDTQY
TRBJ2-3	.	.	TRBV11-2	ASSYSGTTGDTQY
TRBJ1-6	many	.	TRBV13	ASSLGGRGDNSPLH
TRBJ1-4	few	.	TRBV5-4	ASSNTGSEKLF
TRBJ2-1	.	TRBD2	TRBV6-5	ASSRSGAEQF
TRBJ1-2	.	TRBD1	TRBV18	ASSPPTGDWVSNYGYT
TRBJ1-4	.	.	TRBV18	ASSPSWGPTNEKLF
TRBJ1-5	.	.	TRBV7-3	ASSLYSGGGQPQH
TRBJ1-1	.	.	TRBV6-5	ASSPLTGTYTEAF